The 7 T cell receptor beta chains presented below share a single source sample, sequenced in a study of T cell responses to AZD1222 COVID-19 vaccine. The method was immunoSEQ multiplex PCR; TCRdb's version includes in-frame clones alone and lacks a portion of them. The table shows around 75,000 clones, with roughly 85% occurring only once. The source was peripheral blood, collected on day 0 of AZD1222 vaccination. These receptors were obtained from an adult in good health.

The J gene is TRBJ2-3, the V gene TRBV6-1, with no clear D. V lost 1 base and J lost 2, with 10 bases in between. This CDR3 is built from 15 residues. The germline gives CDR1 MNHNS, CDR2 SASEGT. The CDR3 sequence: CASSEGFGFTDTQYF. The CDR3, as DNA: TGTGCCAGCAGTGAAGGGTTTGGGTTCACAGATACGCAGTATTTT.

This sequence joins TRBV15 and TRBJ2-5; D gene unclear. Per the germline V gene, CDR1 is LNHNV and CDR2 is YYDKDF (reference sequence). Trimming took off 4 bases at V and 4 bases at J, with 10 bases between the two ends. There are 13 residues in the CDR3. This CDR3 reads CATSNQMGETQYF. As DNA, the CDR3 is TGTGCCACCAGCAATCAAATGGGAGAGACCCAGTACTTC.

The chain couples TRBV19 to TRBJ2-7, with 9 bases aligning to TRBD1. This CDR3 spans 13 amino acids. Germline CDR1 is LNHDA and CDR2 is SQIVND (reference sequence). V lost 8 bases to trimming and J lost 5 bases; unmatched junction nucleotides: 7. For the CDR3, the DNA is TGTGCCAGTTCGAGGGGACAGGGCCACGAGCAGTACTTC. Encoded protein: CASSRGQGHEQYF.

The chain combines TRBV7-6 with TRBJ2-3, with 11 bases matching TRBD1. Germline-derived CDR1 and CDR2 are SGHVS and FNYEAQ. The junction had 9 bases not matched to a gene; V was cut back by 4 bases and J by 0 bases. This CDR3 region has 18 residues. This chain's CDR3 is CASSSLLGQGASTDTQYF. Written as DNA, the CDR3 is TGTGCCAGCAGCTCCCTTTTAGGACAGGGGGCTAGCACAGATACGCAGTATTTT.

The CDR3 reads CASSWIGTGALNEQFF. CDR3 coding DNA: TGCGCCAGCAGCTGGATCGGGACAGGGGCATTGAATGAGCAGTTCTTC. The chain joins TRBV5-1 to TRBJ2-1; 10 bases fit TRBD1. V shed 3 bases, J shed 7 bases, and the junction held 10 bases outside the gene matches. This CDR3 spans 16 amino acids. In germline, CDR1 is SGHRS, CDR2 YFSETQ.

The rearrangement links TRBV19 to TRBJ1-2, with D possibly being TRBD1 (6 bases). Germline CDR1 is LNHDA and CDR2 is SQIVND (reference sequence). With 5 bases removed from V and 7 bases from J, the gap between germline ends came to 11 bases. This CDR3 is 12 amino acids long. The CDR3, as DNA: TGTGCCAGTAGTTACGGGACACTTGGCTACACCTTC. This sequence encodes CASSYGTLGYTF.

CDR3 protein: CASSSYGTGVPEAFF. The DNA for the CDR3 is TGTGCCAGCAGTTCCTACGGGACAGGGGTCCCTGAAGCTTTCTTT. J is TRBJ1-1 and V is TRBV28, with 10 bases that match TRBD1. CDR3 length: 15 amino acids. Germline V lookup: CDR1 MDHEN, CDR2 SYDVKM. The ends lost 4 bases at V and 6 bases at J; junction bases unmatched: 8.